The TCR beta chain described here comes from a study of T cell responses to AZD1222 COVID-19 vaccine. This table comes from immunoSEQ multiplex PCR, and its TCRdb copy is limited to in-frame clones, with some not included. The data hold about 97,000 clones, with roughly 88% observed a single time. Sequenced here: peripheral blood, sampled on day 0 of AZD1222 vaccination. The receptor was isolated from an adult in good health.

The CDR3 DNA sequence: TGTGCCAGTAGTATGCGGAATGGCTACACCTTC. It yields the protein CASSMRNGYTF. The V and J genes are TRBV19 and TRBJ1-2; D is unclear. This CDR3 is 11 amino acids long. Trimming removed 3 bases from V and 6 bases from J, with 5 bases in between. Germline CDR1 and CDR2: LNHDA and SQIVND (reference sequence).